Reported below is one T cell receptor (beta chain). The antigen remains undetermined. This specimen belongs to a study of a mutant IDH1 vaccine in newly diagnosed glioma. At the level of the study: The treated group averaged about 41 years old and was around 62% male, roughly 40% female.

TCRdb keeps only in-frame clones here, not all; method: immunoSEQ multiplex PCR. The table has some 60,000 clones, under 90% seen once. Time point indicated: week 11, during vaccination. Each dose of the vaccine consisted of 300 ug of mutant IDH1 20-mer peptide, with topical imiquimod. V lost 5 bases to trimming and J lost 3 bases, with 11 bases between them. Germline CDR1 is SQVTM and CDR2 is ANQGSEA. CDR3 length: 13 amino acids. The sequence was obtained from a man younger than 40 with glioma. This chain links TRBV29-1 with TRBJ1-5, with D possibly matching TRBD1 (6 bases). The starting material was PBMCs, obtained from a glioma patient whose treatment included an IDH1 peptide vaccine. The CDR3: CSVRQDNNQPQHF. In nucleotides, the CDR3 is TGCAGCGTTAGACAGGATAACAATCAGCCCCAGCATTTT.